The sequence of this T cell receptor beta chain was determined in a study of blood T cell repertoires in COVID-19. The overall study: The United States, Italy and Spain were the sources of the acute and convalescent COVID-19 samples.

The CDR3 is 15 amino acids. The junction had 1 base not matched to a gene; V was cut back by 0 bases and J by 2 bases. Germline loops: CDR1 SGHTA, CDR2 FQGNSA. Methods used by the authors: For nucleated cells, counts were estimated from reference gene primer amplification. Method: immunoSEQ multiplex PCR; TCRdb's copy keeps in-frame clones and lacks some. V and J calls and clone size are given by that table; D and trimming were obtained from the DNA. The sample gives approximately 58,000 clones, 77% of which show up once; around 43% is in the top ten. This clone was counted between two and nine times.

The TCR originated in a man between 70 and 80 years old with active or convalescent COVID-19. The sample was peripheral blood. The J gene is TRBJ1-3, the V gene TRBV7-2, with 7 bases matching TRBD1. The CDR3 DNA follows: TGTGCCAGCAGCTTAGCAGGGGGCGCTGGAAACACCATATATTTT. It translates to CASSLAGGAGNTIYF.